Reported below is one T cell receptor (beta chain). In the original workflow: Reference gene primer amplification yielded estimated nucleated cell counts. Assay: immunoSEQ multiplex PCR; the TCRdb copy retains only in-frame clones and omits some. V and J calls and clone size are copied from that table; D and trimming were computed from the DNA. The sample yields about 440,000 clones, 88% seen once. The record originates from a study of blood T cell repertoires in COVID-19. Study in general: In each case, the material was cDNA or gDNA derived from T cells, B-cell-depleted T cells, or PBMCs.

Patients at the Seattle site were enrolled during active infection and followed longitudinally. Germline V gene data show CDR1 as SNHLY and CDR2 as FYNNEI. The CDR3 is made up of 14 amino acids. Trimming took off 6 bases at V and 2 bases at J, with 10 bases between the two ends. This sequence was found in a woman between 50 and 59 years old with COVID-19, enrolled during active disease. This chain joins TRBV2 and TRBJ2-2; D is unresolved. The sample was peripheral blood. CDR3 residues: CASRIQLNTGELFF. CDR3 DNA: TGTGCCAGCAGGATACAGCTTAACACCGGGGAGCTGTTTTTT. The whole variable domain, remainder taken from reference TRBV2 and TRBJ2-2, is EPEVTQTPSHQVTQMGQEVILRCVPISNHLYFYWYRQILGQKVEFLVSFYNNEISEKSEIFDDQFSVERPDGSNFTLKIRSTKLEDSAMYFCASRIQLNTGELFFGEGSRLTVL.